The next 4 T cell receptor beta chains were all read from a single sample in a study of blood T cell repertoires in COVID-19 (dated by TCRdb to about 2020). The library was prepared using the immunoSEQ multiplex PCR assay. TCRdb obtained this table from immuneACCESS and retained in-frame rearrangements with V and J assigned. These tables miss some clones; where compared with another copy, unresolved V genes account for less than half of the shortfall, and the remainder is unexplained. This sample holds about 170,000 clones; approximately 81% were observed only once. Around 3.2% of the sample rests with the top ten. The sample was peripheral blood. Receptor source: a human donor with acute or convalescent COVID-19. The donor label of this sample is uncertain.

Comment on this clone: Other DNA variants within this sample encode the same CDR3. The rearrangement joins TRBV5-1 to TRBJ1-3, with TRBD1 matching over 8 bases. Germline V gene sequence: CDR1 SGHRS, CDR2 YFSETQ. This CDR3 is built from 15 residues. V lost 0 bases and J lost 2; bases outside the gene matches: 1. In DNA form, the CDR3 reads TGCGCCAGCAGCTTGGGGGGACAGGCTGGAAACACCATATATTTT. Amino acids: CASSLGGQAGNTIYF.

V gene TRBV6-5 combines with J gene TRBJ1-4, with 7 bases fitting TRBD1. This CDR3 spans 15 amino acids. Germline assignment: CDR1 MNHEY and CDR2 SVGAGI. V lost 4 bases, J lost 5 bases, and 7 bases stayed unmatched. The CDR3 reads CASSSPGQINEKLFF. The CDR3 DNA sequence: TGTGCCAGCAGTTCACCGGGACAGATAAATGAAAAACTGTTTTTT.

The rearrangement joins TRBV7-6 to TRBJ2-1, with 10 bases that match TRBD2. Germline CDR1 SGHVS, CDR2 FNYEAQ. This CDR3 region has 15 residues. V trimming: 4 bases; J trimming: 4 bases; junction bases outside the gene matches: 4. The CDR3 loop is CASSSTSGLYNEQFF. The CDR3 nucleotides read TGTGCCAGCAGCTCGACTAGCGGGCTATACAATGAGCAGTTCTTC.

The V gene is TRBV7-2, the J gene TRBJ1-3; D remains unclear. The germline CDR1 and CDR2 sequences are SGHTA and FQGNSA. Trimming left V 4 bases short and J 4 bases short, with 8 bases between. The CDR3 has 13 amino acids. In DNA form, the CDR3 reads TGTGCCAGCAGCTACGAGAGGGGAAACACCATATATTTT. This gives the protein CASSYERGNTIYF.